Sequencing of this T cell receptor (beta chain) was carried out in a study of T cells in Graves' hyperthyroidism and ophthalmopathy. Diagnoses rested on clinical symptoms, serum thyroxine and TRAb, thyroid ultrasound and orbital computed tomography. With V trimmed by 1 base and J by 12 bases, 8 bases remained unmatched. The length of the CDR3 is 13 residues. Germline loops: CDR1 SGHVS, CDR2 FQNEAQ. The TCR beta CDR3 regions underwent amplification using RNA transcripts as the source. TCR CDR3 regions were first amplified by RT-PCR with HTBI primers. TCRdb ran MiXCR on the multiplex PCR reads and lists one entry per CDR3 protein. The data contain 25,000 to 30,000 distinct CDR3 sequences, roughly 45% of them singletons.

The chain recombines TRBV7-8 with TRBJ1-2, with 7 bases fitting TRBD1. Sequencing was done on a sample of blood. The sequence was obtained from a young woman with Graves' hyperthyroidism. CDR3 sequence (DNA): TGTGCCAGCAGCTTAGGAGGGGGCTCCCAAAACACCTTC. Amino acids: CASSLGGGSQNTF.